The entry below gives a single T cell receptor (beta chain) sequence along with its context. Germline lookup yields CDR1 SGHAT and CDR2 FQNNGV. V was shortened by 6 bases and J by 4 bases, with 15 bases between the two germline ends. The CDR3 loop spans 14 amino acids. The data originate from a study of blood T cell repertoires in COVID-19. About the research overall: Sites across the United States, Italy and Spain contributed samples from acute and convalescent COVID-19.

Produced via immunoSEQ multiplex PCR; TCRdb's table is partial and in-frame only. The table lists about 78,000 clones, over 70% of them singletons. Specimen: peripheral blood. This TCR was sampled from a human donor in a cohort sampled during active COVID-19. The rearrangement links TRBV11-2 to TRBJ1-1; maybe TRBD1 (6 bases). The DNA for the CDR3 is TGTGCCAGCAGTCCGGACAGATATTTCACTGAAGCTTTCTTT. Translation gives CASSPDRYFTEAFF.